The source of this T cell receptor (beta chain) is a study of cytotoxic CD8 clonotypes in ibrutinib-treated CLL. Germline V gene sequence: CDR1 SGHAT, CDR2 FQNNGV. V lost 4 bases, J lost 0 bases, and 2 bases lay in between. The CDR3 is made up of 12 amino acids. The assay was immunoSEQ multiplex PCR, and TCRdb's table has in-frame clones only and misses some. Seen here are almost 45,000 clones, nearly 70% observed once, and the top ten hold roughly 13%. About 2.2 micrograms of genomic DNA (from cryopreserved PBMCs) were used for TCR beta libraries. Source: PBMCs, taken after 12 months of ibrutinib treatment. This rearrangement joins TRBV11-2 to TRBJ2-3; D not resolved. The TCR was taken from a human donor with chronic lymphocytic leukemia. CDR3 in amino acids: CASSSSTDTQYF. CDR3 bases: TGTGCCAGCAGCTCCAGCACAGATACGCAGTATTTT.